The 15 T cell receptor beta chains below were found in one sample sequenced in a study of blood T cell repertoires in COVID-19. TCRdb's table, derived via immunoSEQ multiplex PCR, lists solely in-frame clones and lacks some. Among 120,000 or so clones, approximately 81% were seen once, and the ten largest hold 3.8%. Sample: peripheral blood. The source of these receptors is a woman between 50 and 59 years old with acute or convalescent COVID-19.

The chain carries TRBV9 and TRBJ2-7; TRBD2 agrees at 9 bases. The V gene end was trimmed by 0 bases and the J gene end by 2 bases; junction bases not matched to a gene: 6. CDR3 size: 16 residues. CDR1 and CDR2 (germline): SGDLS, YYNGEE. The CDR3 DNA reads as TGTGCCAGCAGCGTAGCGCCGCTAGCGGGACCCTACGAGCAGTACTTC. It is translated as CASSVAPLAGPYEQYF.

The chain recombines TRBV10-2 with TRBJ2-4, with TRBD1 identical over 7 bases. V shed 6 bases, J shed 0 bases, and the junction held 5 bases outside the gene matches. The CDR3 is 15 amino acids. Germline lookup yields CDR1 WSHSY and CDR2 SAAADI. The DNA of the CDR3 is TGCGCCAGCAGGGGACAGTATTTAGCCAAAAACATTCAGTACTTC. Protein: CASRGQYLAKNIQYF.

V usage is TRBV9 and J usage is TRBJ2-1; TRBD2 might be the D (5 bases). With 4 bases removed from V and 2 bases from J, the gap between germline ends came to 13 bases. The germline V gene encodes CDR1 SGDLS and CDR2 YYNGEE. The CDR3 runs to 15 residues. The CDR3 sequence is CASSPPGSTYNEQFF. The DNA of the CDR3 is TGTGCCAGCAGCCCCCCGGGGAGCACCTACAATGAGCAGTTCTTC.

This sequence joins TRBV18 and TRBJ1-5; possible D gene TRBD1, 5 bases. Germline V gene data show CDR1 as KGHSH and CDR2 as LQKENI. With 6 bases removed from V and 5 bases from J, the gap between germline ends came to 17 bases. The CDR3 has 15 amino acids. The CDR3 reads CASSQNLGPHQPQHF. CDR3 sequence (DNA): TGTGCCAGCTCCCAAAACTTGGGGCCCCATCAGCCCCAGCATTTT.

The CDR3 sequence is CASSLGLDFGQPQHF. Here the CDR3 DNA reads TGTGCCAGCAGCTTGGGCCTAGATTTCGGTCAGCCCCAGCATTTT. The gene calls are TRBV5-5 and TRBJ1-5; D not resolved. Germline assignment: CDR1 SGHKS and CDR2 YYEKEE (reference sequence). Trimming took 0 bases from V and 6 from J, leaving 13 bases between them. The length of the CDR3 is 15 residues.

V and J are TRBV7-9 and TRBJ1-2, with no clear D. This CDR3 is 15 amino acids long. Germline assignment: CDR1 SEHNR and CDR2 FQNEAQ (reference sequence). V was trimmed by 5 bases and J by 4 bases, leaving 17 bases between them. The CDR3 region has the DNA TGTGCCAGCAGCCCTGAGGGCCCCAGCGGCTATGGCTACACCTTC. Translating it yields CASSPEGPSGYGYTF.

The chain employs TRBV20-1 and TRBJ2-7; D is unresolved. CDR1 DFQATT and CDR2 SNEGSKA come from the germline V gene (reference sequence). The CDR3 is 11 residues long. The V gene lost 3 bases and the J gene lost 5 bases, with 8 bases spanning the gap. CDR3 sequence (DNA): TGCAGTGCTAGCGACACCAACGAGCAGTACTTC. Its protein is CSASDTNEQYF.

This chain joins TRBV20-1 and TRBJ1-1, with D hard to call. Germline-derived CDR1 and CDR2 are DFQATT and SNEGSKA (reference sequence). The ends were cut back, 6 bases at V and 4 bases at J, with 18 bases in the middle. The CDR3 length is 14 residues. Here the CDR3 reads CSASRYSRGTEAFF. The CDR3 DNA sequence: TGCAGTGCAAGTCGTTACAGTCGGGGCACTGAAGCTTTCTTT.

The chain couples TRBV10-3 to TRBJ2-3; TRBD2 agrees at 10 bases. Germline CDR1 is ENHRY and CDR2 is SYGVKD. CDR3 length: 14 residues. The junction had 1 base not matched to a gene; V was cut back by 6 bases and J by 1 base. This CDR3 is CAIRAGGGTDTQYF. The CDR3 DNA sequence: TGTGCCATCAGAGCGGGAGGGGGCACAGATACGCAGTATTTT.

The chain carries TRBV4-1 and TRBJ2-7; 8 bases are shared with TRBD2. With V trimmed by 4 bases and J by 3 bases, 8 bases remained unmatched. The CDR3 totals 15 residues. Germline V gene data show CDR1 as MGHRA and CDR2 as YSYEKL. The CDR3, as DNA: TGCGCCAGCAGCCTCGGAACTAGCGGAAACTACGAGCAGTACTTC. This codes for CASSLGTSGNYEQYF.

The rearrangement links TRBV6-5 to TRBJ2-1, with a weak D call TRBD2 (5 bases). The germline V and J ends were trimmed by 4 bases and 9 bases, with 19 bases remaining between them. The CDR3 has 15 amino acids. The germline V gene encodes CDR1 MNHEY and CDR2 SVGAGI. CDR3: CASSSRGIRVGEQFF. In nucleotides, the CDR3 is TGTGCCAGCAGTTCCCGGGGAATTCGGGTGGGTGAGCAGTTCTTC.

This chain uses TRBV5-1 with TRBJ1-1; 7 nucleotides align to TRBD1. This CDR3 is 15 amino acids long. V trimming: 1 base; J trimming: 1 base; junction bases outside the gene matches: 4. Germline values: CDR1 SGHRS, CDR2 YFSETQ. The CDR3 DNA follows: TGCGCCAGCAGCTTGATGGCAGGGGGGAACACTGAAGCTTTCTTT. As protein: CASSLMAGGNTEAFF.

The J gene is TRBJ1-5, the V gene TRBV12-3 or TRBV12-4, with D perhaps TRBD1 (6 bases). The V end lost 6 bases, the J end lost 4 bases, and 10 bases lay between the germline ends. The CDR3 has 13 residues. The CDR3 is CASSGQPNQPQHF. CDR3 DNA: TGTGCCAGCAGCGGACAGCCAAATCAGCCCCAGCATTTT.

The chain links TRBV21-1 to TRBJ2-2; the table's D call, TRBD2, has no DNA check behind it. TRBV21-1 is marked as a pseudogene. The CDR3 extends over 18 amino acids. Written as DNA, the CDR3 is TGTGCCAGCAGCAAAATCGTCGGGCGGGAGAGGAACACCGGGGAGCTGTTTTTT. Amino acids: CASSKIVGRERNTGELFF.

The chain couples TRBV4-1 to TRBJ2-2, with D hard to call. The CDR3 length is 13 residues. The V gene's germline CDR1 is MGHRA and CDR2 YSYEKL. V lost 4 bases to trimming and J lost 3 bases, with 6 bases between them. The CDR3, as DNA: TGCGCCAGCAGCCCGACATACACCGGGGAGCTGTTTTTT. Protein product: CASSPTYTGELFF.